The 24 T cell receptor beta chains below come from one sample, sequenced in a study of T cells after yellow fever vaccination. From the 5' RACE reads, TCRdb called clonotypes with MiXCR, one entry per CDR3 protein. The profile shows hundreds of thousands of distinct CDR3 sequences, approximately 15% of them singletons. This specimen consisted of PBMCs, obtained on the day of the yellow fever booster vaccination. The source of these receptors is a man aged 25-45 years who received the YFV17D yellow fever vaccine.

The table lists this clonotype with a count of one. This chain links TRBV7-9 with TRBJ2-7; 11 bases align to TRBD2. The germline V gene has CDR1 SEHNR and CDR2 FQNEAQ (reference sequence). V shed 4 bases, J shed 4 bases, and the junction held 12 bases outside the gene matches. This CDR3 comprises 17 residues. CDR3 protein: CASSSGRLTSGSYEQYF. The CDR3 DNA reads as TGTGCCAGCAGCTCAGGGAGGCTAACTAGCGGGAGTTACGAGCAGTACTTC.

A few counts support this clonotype. V gene TRBV4-3 combines with J gene TRBJ1-1; tentatively, D is TRBD1 (5 bases). The V gene lost 0 bases and the J gene lost 3 bases, with 11 bases spanning the gap. The germline V gene has CDR1 LGHNA and CDR2 YSLEER. The CDR3 totals 15 residues. The CDR3 sequence: CASSQEDPGDTEAFF. The DNA for the CDR3 is TGCGCCAGCAGCCAAGAGGACCCGGGGGACACTGAAGCTTTCTTT.

This clonotype was detected ten times or more. The rearrangement uses TRBV19 and TRBJ2-1; 8 bases align to TRBD1. With V trimmed by 7 bases and J by 8 bases, 4 bases remained unmatched. Germline CDR1 reads LNHDA; CDR2 reads SQIVND (reference sequence). This CDR3 has 12 amino acids. The CDR3 coding sequence is TGTGCCAGTAAACGACAGGGGCATGAGCAGTTCTTC. Encoded protein: CASKRQGHEQFF.

This clonotype was picked up a small number of times. The J gene is TRBJ1-2, the V gene TRBV5-6; D unclear. Looked up from germline, CDR1 is SGHDT and CDR2 is YYEEEE. V lost 7 bases and J lost 3, with 10 bases in between. The CDR3 length is 12 residues. CDR3: CASFDGHYGYTF. As DNA, the CDR3 is TGTGCCAGCTTCGACGGCCACTATGGCTACACCTTC.

This clonotype was detected many times. The chain couples TRBV12-3 or TRBV12-4 to TRBJ2-5; TRBD2 agrees at 8 bases. The ends lost 3 bases at V and 1 base at J; junction bases unmatched: 7. CDR3 size: 16 residues. The CDR3 here is CASSFGSSGLQETQYF. CDR3 sequence (DNA): TGTGCCAGCAGTTTTGGGTCTAGCGGGCTCCAAGAGACCCAGTACTTC.

The rearrangement links TRBV20-1 to TRBJ1-1, with D perhaps matching TRBD1 (6 bases). This CDR3 is built from 13 residues. V lost 4 bases and J lost 1, with 10 bases in between. Germline CDR1 and CDR2: DFQATT and SNEGSKA (reference sequence). The CDR3 DNA is TGCAGTGCTAAGGGGGGACCGAACACTGAAGCTTTCTTT. It translates to CSAKGGPNTEAFF.

This clonotype was counted between two and nine times. The chain combines TRBV20-1 with TRBJ2-2; 12 bases agree with TRBD1. Germline loops: CDR1 DFQATT, CDR2 SNEGSKA (reference sequence). V gave up 4 bases and J gave up 7 bases; unmatched junction bases: 10. This CDR3 spans 16 amino acids. The CDR3 region is CSAMGQGAKSHGELFF. The CDR3, as DNA: TGCAGTGCTATGGGACAGGGGGCGAAGAGTCACGGGGAGCTGTTTTTT.

CDR3 residues: CASSSWSGAGRYEQFF. The CDR3 DNA reads TGTGCCAGCTCATCATGGTCTGGGGCCGGGAGATATGAGCAGTTCTTC. The chain employs TRBV18 and TRBJ2-1; possibly TRBD2 for D (6 bases). V dropped 5 bases and J dropped 8 bases, with 22 bases sitting between them. Germline V gene data show CDR1 as KGHSH and CDR2 as LQKENI. This CDR3 is built from 16 residues.

The chain uses TRBV6-5 and TRBJ2-7; TRBD2 aligns across 11 bases. The CDR3 sequence is 15 residues long. Germline V gene lookup returns CDR1 MNHEY and CDR2 SVGAGI. Trimming cost V 6 bases and J 6 bases; bases outside gene matches: 10. This chain's CDR3 is CASRFTSGRSSEQYF. Here the CDR3 DNA reads TGTGCCAGCAGGTTCACTAGCGGGAGATCGTCCGAGCAGTACTTC.

This clonotype occurred a few times. The chain joins TRBV12-3 or TRBV12-4 to TRBJ2-7, with D possibly matching TRBD1 (6 bases). V lost 5 bases, J lost 0 bases, and 20 bases lay in between. This CDR3 spans 17 amino acids. CDR3 region: CASSANPTGKSSYEQYF. In DNA form, the CDR3 reads TGTGCCAGCAGTGCCAACCCGACAGGTAAAAGCTCCTACGAGCAGTACTTC.

This clonotype came up many times. The genes are TRBV7-2 and TRBJ2-1; 13 bases match TRBD2. CDR3 length: 14 amino acids. The ends lost 5 bases at V and 9 bases at J; junction bases unmatched: 4. CDR1 SGHTA and CDR2 FQGNSA come from the germline V gene. The CDR3 here is CASSNGLAGVEQFF. DNA of the CDR3: TGTGCCAGCAGCAACGGACTAGCGGGAGTTGAGCAGTTCTTC.

There are a few counts of this clonotype. CDR3 in amino acids: CASSLSGDYGYTF. CDR3 DNA sequence: TGTGCCAGCAGCTTATCGGGGGACTATGGCTACACCTTC. The rearrangement uses TRBV5-4 and TRBJ1-2, with D possibly matching TRBD1 (5 bases). There are 13 residues in the CDR3. The V gene lost 2 bases and the J gene lost 3 bases, with 8 bases spanning the gap. Germline V gives CDR1 SGHNT, CDR2 YYREEE (reference sequence).

This clonotype was seen a few times. The chain has TRBV12-3 or TRBV12-4 and TRBJ2-7; D possibly corresponds to TRBD2 (5 bases). The V end was cut by 3 bases, the J end by 2 bases, with 8 bases between. The CDR3 is 13 amino acids. Here the CDR3 reads CASSFPSPYEQYF. The CDR3 DNA is TGTGCCAGCAGTTTCCCTAGCCCCTACGAGCAGTACTTC.

This clonotype has a handful of counts. The rearrangement uses TRBV30 and TRBJ1-2; D unclear. Trimming removed 4 bases at V and 3 bases at J, with 3 bases between. This CDR3 has 10 residues. Looked up from germline, CDR1 is GTSNPN and CDR2 is SVGIG (reference sequence). The CDR3 DNA follows: TGTGCCTGGATCGACTATGGCTACACCTTC. Its translation is CAWIDYGYTF.

The chain combines TRBV4-3 with TRBJ1-6; no clear D. The CDR3 spans 16 residues. V was pared by 5 bases and J by 10 bases, with 21 bases between. Germline CDR1 reads LGHNA; CDR2 reads YSLEER. The CDR3 nucleotides are TGCGCCAGCAGCTCAGCGGTGGTAGGAGGCATGTCACCCCTCCACTTT. Encoded protein: CASSSAVVGGMSPLHF.

This clonotype has just one count. J is TRBJ2-7 and V is TRBV19; TRBD2 matches 10 bases. The germline V gene encodes CDR1 LNHDA and CDR2 SQIVND (reference sequence). This CDR3 contains 14 residues. The V gene end was trimmed by 5 bases and the J gene end by 3 bases; junction bases not matched to a gene: 4. The CDR3 DNA reads as TGTGCCAGTAGTCTTAGCGGGAGGTTCTACGAGCAGTACTTC. This translates into CASSLSGRFYEQYF.

In its sample, this clonotype was seen a few times. The chain is built from TRBV12-3 or TRBV12-4 and TRBJ1-6, with 7 bases fitting TRBD1. Germline trimming cut 7 bases from V and 4 bases from J; bases unmatched to any gene: 4. The CDR3 sequence is 14 residues long. The CDR3 DNA reads as TGTGCCAGCACGGGACAGCCTTATAATTCACCCCTCCACTTT. This translates into CASTGQPYNSPLHF.

The chain has TRBV6-5 and TRBJ1-2; D is undetermined. Between the trimmed V and J ends, which lost 8 bases and 4 bases, there was a span of 11 bases. This CDR3 is 12 amino acids long. Germline V lookup: CDR1 MNHEY, CDR2 SVGAGI. DNA for the CDR3: TGTGCCAGCCATGACCTGCTCTATGGCTACACCTTC. Protein: CASHDLLYGYTF.

This clonotype was observed a few times. J is TRBJ2-2 and V is TRBV18; no definite D call. Germline CDR1 is KGHSH and CDR2 is LQKENI. The CDR3 loop spans 15 amino acids. V lost 1 base, J lost 4 bases, and 10 bases lay in between. CDR3 in amino acids: CASSPLQGGTGELFF. In DNA, the CDR3 is TGTGCCAGCTCACCACTTCAAGGTGGCACCGGGGAGCTGTTTTTT.

This clonotype was detected a few times. CDR3: CASSLAPTGELFF. The CDR3 DNA reads as TGTGCCAGCAGCTTAGCTCCAACCGGGGAGCTGTTTTTT. This chain joins TRBV7-8 and TRBJ2-2, with D hard to call. The germline CDR1 and CDR2 sequences are SGHVS and FQNEAQ. The CDR3 loop spans 13 amino acids. The ends were cut back, 0 bases at V and 5 bases at J, with 4 bases in the middle.

The table lists this clonotype with many counts. The DNA of the CDR3 is TGTGCCAGCAGCCTACTACAGGGGGCGCGGGGAGTACGGGAGACCCAGTACTTC. It encodes CASSLLQGARGVRETQYF. The V and J genes are TRBV11-1 and TRBJ2-5; 9 positions agree with TRBD1. V gave up 5 bases and J gave up 5 bases; unmatched junction bases: 18. The germline CDR1 and CDR2 sequences are SGHAT and FQDESV (reference sequence). The CDR3 loop spans 18 amino acids.

This clonotype was seen ten or more times. This chain links TRBV12-3 or TRBV12-4 with TRBJ1-1, with 7 positions matching TRBD1. The CDR3 runs 13 residues. Trimming took 1 base from V and 6 from J; bases not matched to a gene: 2. CDR3 DNA sequence: TGTGCCAGCAGTTTAGACAGGGGCTCTGAAGCTTTCTTT. This translates into CASSLDRGSEAFF.

The CDR3 DNA sequence: TGCGCCAGCAGCTTGGTTCTGGGGGCCACCGGGGAGCTGTTTTTT. Protein sequence: CASSLVLGATGELFF. This chain links TRBV5-1 with TRBJ2-2, with D perhaps matching TRBD1 (6 bases). This CDR3 is built from 15 residues. Between the trimmed V and J ends, which lost 0 bases and 4 bases, there was a span of 10 bases. Germline CDR1 reads SGHRS; CDR2 reads YFSETQ. The complete variable domain, with remaining parts taken from reference TRBV5-1 and TRBJ2-2, reads KAGVTQTPRYLIKTRGQQVTLSCSPISGHRSVSWYQQTPGQGLQFLFEYFSETQRNKGNFPGRFSGRQFSNSRSEMNVSTLELGDSALYLCASSLVLGATGELFFGEGSRLTVL.

The V gene is TRBV19, the J gene TRBJ2-3, with 9 bases aligning to TRBD2. Germline V gene lookup returns CDR1 LNHDA and CDR2 SQIVND (reference sequence). V shed 5 bases and J 7 bases; nucleotides not matched to a gene: 10. CDR3 size: 15 residues. CDR3 in DNA: TGTGCCAGTAGTCTCGCGGGAGGGCTGGTAAATACGCAGTATTTT. It translates to CASSLAGGLVNTQYF.